The present TCR beta chain was sequenced within a study of blood T cell repertoires in COVID-19. Overall study: Specimens from acute and convalescent COVID-19 originated in the United States, Italy and Spain. Sources were T cells, B-cell-depleted T cells, or PBMCs; the material itself was cDNA or gDNA.

In the study's own analysis: Amplified reference gene primers provided the basis for estimating nucleated cell counts. Assay: immunoSEQ multiplex PCR; the TCRdb copy retains only in-frame clones and omits some. For V, J and clone size, that table is used; D and trimming come from the DNA. The data hold roughly 73,000 clones, with roughly four fifths observed a single time. The CDR3 runs to 13 residues. Per the germline V gene, CDR1 is SGHDN and CDR2 is FVKESK. Trimming cost V 4 bases and J 5 bases, with 11 bases left between them. V usage is TRBV14 and J usage is TRBJ1-2, with D maybe TRBD1 (6 bases). The receptor was derived from a woman in her sixties with acute or convalescent COVID-19. The sequenced sample consisted of peripheral blood. The CDR3 DNA sequence: TGTGCCAGCAGCCGGACACAGGGTTATGGCTACACCTTC. Its protein is CASSRTQGYGYTF. Full variable domain (outside the CDR3, taken from reference TRBV14 and TRBJ1-2): EAGVTQFPSHSVIEKGQTVTLRCDPISGHDNLYWYRRVMGKEIKFLLHFVKESKQDESGMPNNRFLAERTGGTYSTLKVQPAELEDSGVYFCASSRTQGYGYTFGSGTRLTVV.